This TCR beta chain was found in a study of T cells in Graves' hyperthyroidism and ophthalmopathy. Study as a whole: Blood was drawn when the patient was first diagnosed and still untreated.

From RNA transcripts, TCR beta CDR3 regions were amplified. TCR CDR3 regions were first amplified by RT-PCR with HTBI primers. TCRdb itself ran the multiplex PCR reads through MiXCR, one entry per CDR3 protein. The sample contains under 350,000 distinct CDR3 sequences, under 30% of which appear only once. A remark on this clonotype: No antigen is known for it.

Study-wide results and limits: Blood held most thyroid clonotypes expanded above 0.001 frequency.

Patients were aged 18 to 65, had disease duration under 2 months, and had newly diagnosed hyperthyroidism. Blood from later-ophthalmopathy patients was taken at first hyperthyroidism diagnosis. The sequence was obtained from a man aged 35 to 55 with Graves' hyperthyroidism that later progressed to Graves' ophthalmopathy. Sample: blood.

CDR3 nucleotide sequence: TGTGCCAGCAGCTTCAAGTTCGGTCTAGCGGGAGAGACCCAGTACTTC. Translating it yields CASSFKFGLAGETQYF. The chain joins TRBV7-2 to TRBJ2-5, with TRBD2 identical over 8 bases. CDR3 length equals 16 residues. From germline, CDR1 is SGHTA and CDR2 FQGNSA. V shed 3 bases and J 4 bases; nucleotides not matched to a gene: 10.